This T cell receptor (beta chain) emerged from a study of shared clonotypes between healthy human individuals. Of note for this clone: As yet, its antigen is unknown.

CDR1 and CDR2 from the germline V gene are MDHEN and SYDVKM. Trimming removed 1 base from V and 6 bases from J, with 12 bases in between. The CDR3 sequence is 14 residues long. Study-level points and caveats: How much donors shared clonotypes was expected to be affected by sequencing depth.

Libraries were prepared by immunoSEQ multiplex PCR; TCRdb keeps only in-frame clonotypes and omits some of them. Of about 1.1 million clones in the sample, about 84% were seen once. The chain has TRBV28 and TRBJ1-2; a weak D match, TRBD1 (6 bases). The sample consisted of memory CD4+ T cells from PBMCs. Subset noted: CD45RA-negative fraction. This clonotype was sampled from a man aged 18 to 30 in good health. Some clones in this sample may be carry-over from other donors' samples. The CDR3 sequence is CASSLYENRDGYTF. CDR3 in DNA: TGTGCCAGCAGTTTATACGAAAACAGGGATGGCTACACCTTC.